A single sample is the source of the 16 T cell receptor beta chains below, sequenced in a study of OX40 agonist ivuxolimab in advanced cancers. TCRdb's table, derived via immunoSEQ multiplex PCR, lists solely in-frame clones and lacks some. The sample holds tens of thousands of clones, roughly 83% seen once. The sample in question was CD4+ or CD8+ T cells sorted from blood, obtained in a trial of the OX40 agonist ivuxolimab. Receptors originate from an adult with an advanced solid tumor such as melanoma, head and neck, liver or kidney cancer.

The chain has TRBV19 and TRBJ2-3, with TRBD1 as a possible D gene (6 bases). This CDR3 has 15 residues. Germline V CDR1 and CDR2: LNHDA, SQIVND (reference sequence). V was pared by 6 bases and J by 4 bases, with 17 bases between. In DNA, the CDR3 is TGTGCCAGTAGAACTCTTTCTGGGGGCGCAGATACGCAGTATTTT. This translates into CASRTLSGGADTQYF.

The V call is TRBV7-2, the J call TRBJ2-1, with 12 positions matching TRBD2. The CDR3 runs to 15 residues. The V gene end was trimmed by 5 bases and the J gene end by 8 bases; junction bases not matched to a gene: 7. Germline loops: CDR1 SGHTA, CDR2 FQGNSA. The CDR3 is CASSQTSGGTDEQFF. CDR3 DNA: TGTGCCAGCAGCCAGACTAGCGGGGGTACGGATGAGCAGTTCTTC.

The chain uses TRBV30 and TRBJ2-5; maybe TRBD2 (6 bases). The V and J ends lost 0 bases and 5 bases respectively, with 10 bases between them. CDR3 length: 13 amino acids. Germline CDR1 reads GTSNPN; CDR2 reads SVGIG (reference sequence). The CDR3 nucleotides read TGTGCCTGGAGTGTACGGCGGGGCGAGACCCAGTACTTC. Translating gives CAWSVRRGETQYF.

The chain recombines TRBV6-1 with TRBJ2-7; 10 nucleotides align to TRBD1. From germline, CDR1 is MNHNS and CDR2 SASEGT. The trim removed 1 base at V and 2 bases at J, leaving 2 bases unmatched. This CDR3 contains 15 residues. CDR3 amino acids: CASSEGGQGTYEQYF. CDR3 DNA: TGTGCCAGCAGTGAAGGGGGACAGGGGACCTACGAGCAGTACTTC.

This clone showed up just once. The chain has TRBV6-5 and TRBJ2-7, with 8 bases lining up with TRBD1. CDR1 is MNHEY and CDR2 is SVGAGI in the germline V gene. V lost 10 bases to trimming and J lost 3 bases; unmatched junction nucleotides: 8. The CDR3 sequence is 13 residues long. CDR3 sequence: CATRRTGSYEQYF. The CDR3 DNA reads TGTGCCACTAGGAGGACAGGGAGCTACGAGCAGTACTTC.

The chain recombines TRBV4-2 with TRBJ2-3; the match to TRBD1 covers 8 bases. This CDR3 region has 15 residues. V lost 2 bases to trimming and J lost 6 bases; unmatched junction nucleotides: 7. Germline V gene data show CDR1 as LGHNA and CDR2 as YNFKEQ. The chain's CDR3 is CASSQTRGQGDTQYF. Written as DNA, the CDR3 is TGTGCCAGCAGCCAAACCAGGGGGCAAGGGGATACGCAGTATTTT.

The rearrangement uses TRBV27 and TRBJ1-6, with 7 bases lining up with TRBD1. Trimming at V came to 5 bases and at J to 0 bases, leaving 13 bases not matched to a gene. This CDR3 region has 19 residues. Germline V gene data show CDR1 as MNHEY and CDR2 as SMNVEV (reference sequence). CDR3 amino acids: CASSPPRQGIPSYNSPLHF. The CDR3 DNA is TGTGCCAGCAGTCCCCCTCGACAGGGTATTCCCTCCTATAATTCACCCCTCCACTTT.

The gene calls are TRBV19 and TRBJ2-2, with 11 bases that match TRBD2. The junction had 15 bases not matched to a gene; V was cut back by 5 bases and J by 7 bases. The CDR3 loop spans 18 amino acids. Per the germline V gene, CDR1 is LNHDA and CDR2 is SQIVND (reference sequence). The CDR3, as DNA: TGTGCCAGTAGTTTCTTAGCGGGGGGGCCCGGCGGGAGCGGGGAGCTGTTTTTT. It encodes CASSFLAGGPGGSGELFF.

V usage is TRBV2 and J usage is TRBJ1-1; D is ambiguous. CDR3 length: 13 amino acids. V lost 2 bases and J 6 bases, leaving 10 bases between the germline ends. Germline V gives CDR1 SNHLY, CDR2 FYNNEI. CDR3 coding DNA: TGTGCCAGCAGTGAACTTAGGCGGGCTGAAGCTTTCTTT. It translates to CASSELRRAEAFF.

DNA of the CDR3: TGTGCCAGCAGCCCTCCGGGACAGGGTCTATGGGGCTACACCTTC. Translated, it gives CASSPPGQGLWGYTF. The rearrangement links TRBV7-3 to TRBJ1-2, with 9 bases matching TRBD1. The length of the CDR3 is 15 residues. The trim removed 5 bases at V and 8 bases at J, leaving 12 bases unmatched. CDR1 and CDR2 from the germline V gene are SGHTA and FQGTGA.

The chain couples TRBV30 to TRBJ2-1; TRBD2 aligns across 10 bases. V trimming: 2 bases; J trimming: 6 bases; junction bases outside the gene matches: 7. The CDR3 extends over 15 amino acids. From germline, CDR1 is GTSNPN and CDR2 SVGIG (reference sequence). The CDR3 nucleotides are TGTGCCTGGAGTCCCCGTAGCGGGGGGATCAATGAGCAGTTCTTC. This codes for CAWSPRSGGINEQFF.

The gene calls are TRBV7-3 and TRBJ1-1; 8 nucleotides align to TRBD1. Trimming at V came to 4 bases and at J to 3 bases, leaving 22 bases not matched to a gene. CDR1 is SGHTA, CDR2 FQGTGA, per germline. There are 20 residues in the CDR3. CDR3 coding DNA: TGTGCCAGCAGCTCATCCCTAGGCGGCAGGGGGCTCGAGGAGTACACTGAAGCTTTCTTT. As protein: CASSSSLGGRGLEEYTEAFF.

The chain recombines TRBV7-2 with TRBJ2-3, with 12 positions matching TRBD2. Germline lookup yields CDR1 SGHTA and CDR2 FQGNSA. Trimming at V came to 4 bases and at J to 3 bases, leaving 11 bases not matched to a gene. This CDR3 region has 18 residues. CDR3 nucleotide sequence: TGTGCCAGCAGCTATTTAGGCCTAGCGGGGGGGCCAACAGATACGCAGTATTTT. Encoded protein: CASSYLGLAGGPTDTQYF.

This chain connects TRBV21-1 to TRBJ1-1; TRBD1 is the table's D call, not checked against the DNA. TRBV21-1 represents a pseudogene. The CDR3 runs 20 residues. CDR3 bases: TGTGCCAGCAGCAAAGAGATGGTGGGACATTGGCCATTGACGAACACTGAAGCTTTCTTT. This sequence encodes CASSKEMVGHWPLTNTEAFF.

This chain links TRBV7-9 with TRBJ2-3; 11 bases agree with TRBD2. Per germline, CDR1 SEHNR and CDR2 FQNEAQ (reference sequence). V lost 4 bases, J lost 10 bases, and 7 bases stayed unmatched. CDR3 length: 14 amino acids. The CDR3 nucleotides read TGTGCCAGCAGCTCGCTAGCGGGGGGCGACGCGCAGTATTTT. Its protein product is CASSSLAGGDAQYF.

The chain joins TRBV6-1 to TRBJ1-1; possible D gene TRBD1, 6 bases. The germline V gene has CDR1 MNHNS and CDR2 SASEGT. Deletions cut 6 bases from V and 0 bases from J, with 11 bases between. CDR3 length: 14 amino acids. The CDR3: CASSPGDMNTEAFF. The CDR3 bases are TGTGCCAGCAGCCCAGGGGATATGAACACTGAAGCTTTCTTT.